The entry that follows covers one TCR beta chain sequence. This clonotype was recorded a few times. Its antigen target is currently unknown. Per-base qualities were not stored, and no clone one base away is much larger. TCR cDNA was synthesized by 5'RACE template switching, which introduced a universal primer site and unique molecular identifiers. cDNA synthesis was primed from both the TCR alpha and TCR beta constant segments. Library amplification involved two PCR steps, and the second step added sample barcodes and sequencing adapters. Libraries were sequenced on Illumina HiSeq 2500 (2x100 bp) or NovaSeq (2x150 bp). Processing in the source paper ran as follows. Demultiplexing of reads and collapsing into UMI consensus sequences were performed with MIGEC, and V(D)J alignment was carried out with MiXCR. Vaccine-responding clonotypes were identified with edgeR using replicate PBMC samples, with FDR below 0.01 and a log2 fold change above 5 up to day 15 being required. Each bulk clonotype was labeled CD4 or CD8 based on which sequenced repertoire, CD4 or CD8, contained the clonotype at higher abundance. Clones were called with MiXCR by TCRdb after fastp trimmed the public reads at Q25, and only in-frame beta chains were retained. For every CDR3 protein sequence, its rows merge into one entry that carries the most common genes and DNA. TCRdb, rather than the study authors, made the V and J calls. For this sample there are 240,000 or so distinct CDR3 sequences; about 7% appear just once. Over 0.65% of the sample is held by the ten biggest clonotypes.

In the germline V gene (reference sequence), CDR1 corresponds to WNHNN and CDR2 to SYGVQD. Spanning cysteine to phenylalanine, the CDR3 consists of 16 amino acids. The CDR3 DNA has 48 bases and is translated from base 1. Trimming accounts for 4 bases at V and 5 bases at J, while the number of junction bases matched to no gene is 10. This entry belongs to a study of T cells after yellow fever vaccination (dated by TCRdb to the late 2010s). Background on the whole study: The SMART-Seq v4 Ultra Low Input RNA kit was used to prepare libraries from fractions with low cell numbers. Blood was collected at multiple timepoints before and after primary and secondary immunization, and bulk PBMC replicates and cell subsets were isolated. Bulk TCR alpha and beta repertoires were sequenced longitudinally to track T-cell clones before and after primary and booster YFV17D yellow fever vaccination. Two healthy male donors made up the cohort, one aged 18 to 29 years and the other aged 30 to 40 years.

Overall study results and their limits: After the booster, most clones that had expanded after primary vaccination were detected again (approximately 97% of CD4 and around 88% of CD8), suggesting broad maintenance of memory. Because abundant contaminating clonotypes from the bulk population could be contained in FACS-sorted repertoires, computational filtering was required. The secondary T-cell response was found to be weaker but faster than the primary response, with a peak reached on day 5 rather than on day 15. A small share of clonotypes occurred in both CD4 and CD8 compartments, likely arising from convergent recombination. Because only a couple of donors were included in the study, the extent to which the findings can be generalized is limited.

Sample treatment or condition, as interpreted from the label and publication: live attenuated yellow fever vaccine strain. A standard Ficoll-Paque protocol was used to isolate PBMCs from peripheral blood. Dynabeads CD4 and CD8 positive selection kits were used to isolate CD4 and CD8 T-cell fractions. RNA was extracted with TriZol from bulk PBMCs, CD4 and CD8 fractions, and dextramer-positive and dextramer-negative fractions. The sequence joins TRBV10-1 to TRBJ2-1, and 8 bases in between align with TRBD2. The TCR sequence derives from a young man who received the YFV17D yellow fever vaccine. The material sequenced was CD4+ T cells sorted from PBMCs, taken 15 days after the yellow fever booster vaccination. The DNA sequence follows: TGCGCCAGCAGTGGGAATCTACGCGGGAGGAACAATGAGCAGTTCTTC. The resulting protein is CASSGNLRGRNNEQFF.